This is a list of T cell receptor beta chains from one sample in a study of cytomegalovirus exposure and HLA in healthy donors. Using immunoSEQ multiplex PCR, the repertoire was profiled, and TCRdb retains in-frame clones only, with some absent. Of under 100,000 clones listed, about 96% are singletons. Source material: PBMCs. These receptor sequences come from a man in his late teens or twenties in good health and CMV-seronegative. CDR3s include the opening cysteine and the closing phenylalanine or tryptophan. D genes are given only for firm matches. For some rows the clone size is stated as once, few or many, or as a class when expanded; others skip it.

TGTGCCAGCAGTTACTCTACTTACGAGCAGTACTTC | CASSYSTYEQYF | . | TRBJ2-7 | . | TRBV6-6
TGTGCCAGTAGTATAACTAGCGGGAGAGGCAATGAGCAGTTCTTC | CASSITSGRGNEQFF | TRBD2 | TRBJ2-1 | . | TRBV19
TGTGCCAGCAGTCGGAGGAAGACAGGGGAACTTAGCACAGATACGCAGTATTTT | CASSRRKTGELSTDTQYF | TRBD1 | TRBJ2-3 | once | TRBV28
TGCAGCGGGTCGACAGGGGGCAAGGGCTACACCTTC | CSGSTGGKGYTF | TRBD1 | TRBJ1-2 | . | TRBV29-1
TGTGCCAGCAACCCAGGCTTTTCCGTTATGGAGCTGTTTTTT | CASNPGFSVMELFF | . | TRBJ2-2 | . | TRBV9
TGTGCCAGCAGCTCGACAGTCGATTCAGGCTACACCTTC | CASSSTVDSGYTF | . | TRBJ1-2 | . | TRBV5-5
TGTGCCAGCAGCTCCCCCATGGACAGAACTCATAACTATGGCTACACCTTC | CASSSPMDRTHNYGYTF | . | TRBJ1-2 | . | TRBV11-2
TGTGCCAGTAGTATAGCGGGCGGGACCTCCAATGAGCAGTTCTTC | CASSIAGGTSNEQFF | . | TRBJ2-1 | . | TRBV19
TGTGCCAGCAGCTTGGAGTGGGTCAGGGGGGTAATCATCATGAACACTGAAGCTTTCTTT | CASSLEWVRGVIIMNTEAFF | TRBD1 | TRBJ1-1 | . | TRBV5-8
TGTGCCAGCACCGGGACTAGCGGGAGTATGAATGAGCAGTTCTTC | CASTGTSGSMNEQFF | TRBD2 | TRBJ2-1 | . | TRBV6-6
TGTGCCAGCAGTTTATCTGGACTATACCGCTTCACAGATACGCAGTATTTT | CASSLSGLYRFTDTQYF | . | TRBJ2-3 | . | TRBV27
TGTGCCAGCAGCTTGGGGACAGACCACATGAACACTGAAGCTTTCTTT | CASSLGTDHMNTEAFF | . | TRBJ1-1 | . | TRBV5-5
TGTGCCAGCAGCGTAGGGGGCCTGGGGCATGAAAAACTGTTTTTT | CASSVGGLGHEKLFF | . | TRBJ1-4 | . | TRBV9
TGCAGCGTTGACGGGACAGGGGGCGCGAGTTACACCTTC | CSVDGTGGASYTF | TRBD1 | TRBJ1-2 | . | TRBV29-1
TGTGCCAGCAGCGTTAATCTCCTAGCGGGAATCAATGAGCAGTTCTTC | CASSVNLLAGINEQFF | TRBD2 | TRBJ2-1 | . | TRBV9
TGTGCCAGCAGTTTCCTTAGCGGGGGGAACACCGGGGAGCTGTTTTTT | CASSFLSGGNTGELFF | TRBD2 | TRBJ2-2 | . | TRBV2
TGTGCCAGCAGCTTAAAGGGGGTAGGCATCAAGAACACTGAAGCTTTCTTT | CASSLKGVGIKNTEAFF | . | TRBJ1-1 | once | TRBV7-8
TGTGCCAGCAGTTCACAGGGGCACTCCTACGAGCAGTACTTC | CASSSQGHSYEQYF | TRBD1 | TRBJ2-7 | . | TRBV6-5
TGCAGCATACTAGCGGAGTCCTACAATGAGCAGTTCTTC | CSILAESYNEQFF | TRBD2 | TRBJ2-1 | . | TRBV29-1
TGTGCCAGCAGTGCGTGGTCAGATAGCAATCAGCCCCAGCATTTT | CASSAWSDSNQPQHF | . | TRBJ1-5 | once | TRBV2
TGTGCCAGCAGCTTAGCAAAGGAAGCGGATGAGCAGTTCTTC | CASSLAKEADEQFF | . | TRBJ2-1 | . | TRBV7-9
TGCGCCAGCAGCCAAGATCGGGAGGCCGTAGGCTACAATGAGCAGTTCTTC | CASSQDREAVGYNEQFF | TRBD2 | TRBJ2-1 | . | TRBV4-3
TGTGCCAGCAGCATCGGACAGGGACCCCAAGAGACCCAGTACTTC | CASSIGQGPQETQYF | TRBD1 | TRBJ2-5 | . | TRBV5-6
TGCGCCAGCAGCTTTTCCCCAAATGAAAAACTGTTTTTT | CASSFSPNEKLFF | . | TRBJ1-4 | . | TRBV5-1
TGTGCCAGCAGTTCCCCAAACAGCCTCGAGGGTGGCTACACCTTC | CASSSPNSLEGGYTF | . | TRBJ1-2 | . | TRBV6-5
TGTGCCAGCTCACCCACGTTTCAGGAAAACTACGAGCAGTACTTC | CASSPTFQENYEQYF | . | TRBJ2-7 | . | TRBV18
TGTGCCAGCAGTCCCGCGACAGCCGACTATGGCTACACCTTC | CASSPATADYGYTF | . | TRBJ1-2 | . | TRBV6-1
TGTGCCAGCAGTTTTAATCCAACTAGCGCGTACAATGAGCAGTTCTTC | CASSFNPTSAYNEQFF | TRBD2 | TRBJ2-1 | . | TRBV28
TGTGCCAGCAGTTTATATAACTCTGGAAACACCATATATTTT | CASSLYNSGNTIYF | . | TRBJ1-3 | once | TRBV28
TGTGCCAGCAGCCACTGGACAGGGGAAGATACGCAGTATTTT | CASSHWTGEDTQYF | TRBD1 | TRBJ2-3 | few | TRBV16
TGTGCCAGCAGTGAAACGCCTAGCAGAGACAATGAGCAGTTCTTC | CASSETPSRDNEQFF | . | TRBJ2-1 | . | TRBV6-1
TGTGCCAGCAGCTTTGGGCACTACGAGCAGTACTTC | CASSFGHYEQYF | . | TRBJ2-7 | . | TRBV7-9
TGCGCCAGCAGCCAAGACTCTGGGACTAGCACCTCCTACGAGCAGTACTTC | CASSQDSGTSTSYEQYF | TRBD2 | TRBJ2-7 | . | TRBV4-1
TGTGCCAGCACTAGCGGGAGAACGGACACCGGGGAGCTGTTTTTT | CASTSGRTDTGELFF | TRBD2 | TRBJ2-2 | . | TRBV6-5
TGCGCCAGCAGCGGGGGCAGGGGGGCAGATACGCAGTATTTT | CASSGGRGADTQYF | . | TRBJ2-3 | . | TRBV5-1
TGTGCCAGCGACGGTGAGAGCGTCGGCGCCGCTGAAGCTTTCTTT | CASDGESVGAAEAFF | . | TRBJ1-1 | . | TRBV28
TGTGCCAGCAGCTTGGACAGGGGCACAGATACGCAGTATTTT | CASSLDRGTDTQYF | . | TRBJ2-3 | . | TRBV5-4
TGTGCCAGCAGCTTACCAGGACAGGGTCTCAACGAGCAGTACTTC | CASSLPGQGLNEQYF | TRBD1 | TRBJ2-7 | . | TRBV7-9
TGTGCCAGCTCACCGGGACTAGCGGGGTCAGATACGCAGTATTTT | CASSPGLAGSDTQYF | TRBD2 | TRBJ2-3 | . | TRBV18
TGTGCCAGTACCGCGACGGGGAACACTGAAGCTTTCTTT | CASTATGNTEAFF | . | TRBJ1-1 | . | TRBV7-9
TGTGCCAGCAGCGACCTATTCGGACAGGGGAACACCGGGGAGCTGTTTTTT | CASSDLFGQGNTGELFF | TRBD1 | TRBJ2-2 | . | TRBV11-3
TGTGCCAGCAGTTACAGTCAGGGTGGACAGACCCAGTACTTC | CASSYSQGGQTQYF | . | TRBJ2-5 | . | TRBV6-6
TGTGCCAGCAGCTTGCCAGCGGGAATGTACACCGGGGAGCTGTTTTTT | CASSLPAGMYTGELFF | TRBD2 | TRBJ2-2 | . | TRBV5-4
TGTGCCAGCAGCTTCGGGGGAGGGTACAATGAGCAGTTCTTC | CASSFGGGYNEQFF | TRBD2 | TRBJ2-1 | . | TRBV7-3
TGTGCCAGGGGCGGGACAGGGGGTATTGGGGCCAACGTCCTGACTTTC | CARGGTGGIGANVLTF | TRBD1 | TRBJ2-6 | . | TRBV2
TGTGCCATCAGTGTGGGCAGGGACACAGATACGCAGTATTTT | CAISVGRDTDTQYF | . | TRBJ2-3 | . | TRBV10-3
TGTGCCAGCAGTCGTGCAAGGGGCGAGAACACTGAAGCTTTCTTT | CASSRARGENTEAFF | . | TRBJ1-1 | . | TRBV6-5
TGTGCCAGCAGCTCCCGACAGGGATTGAACACTGAAGCTTTCTTT | CASSSRQGLNTEAFF | TRBD1 | TRBJ1-1 | . | TRBV11-3
TGTGCCAGCATGCGGGACTACCGCACAGATACGCAGTATTTT | CASMRDYRTDTQYF | TRBD2 | TRBJ2-3 | . | TRBV6-5
TGTGCCAGCAGTTCGACAGGGAACTATGGCTACACCTTC | CASSSTGNYGYTF | TRBD1 | TRBJ1-2 | . | TRBV6-5
TGCGCCAGCAGCCAAGCTCTACAGGGGGACTATGGCTACACCTTC | CASSQALQGDYGYTF | TRBD1 | TRBJ1-2 | . | TRBV4-3
TGCGCCAGCATTGCCAGGGGGCACGGCACCGGGGAGCTGTTTTTT | CASIARGHGTGELFF | TRBD1 | TRBJ2-2 | once | TRBV10-2
TGTGCCATCAGTGGTATCAGGGTTAGAAACGAGCAGTACTTC | CAISGIRVRNEQYF | . | TRBJ2-7 | . | TRBV10-3
TGTGCCGCCTCAGGGAACACTGAAGCTTTCTTT | CAASGNTEAFF | . | TRBJ1-1 | . | TRBV10-3
TGTGCCAGCGGGGTGACAGCTTATGGCTACACCTTC | CASGVTAYGYTF | . | TRBJ1-2 | . | TRBV2